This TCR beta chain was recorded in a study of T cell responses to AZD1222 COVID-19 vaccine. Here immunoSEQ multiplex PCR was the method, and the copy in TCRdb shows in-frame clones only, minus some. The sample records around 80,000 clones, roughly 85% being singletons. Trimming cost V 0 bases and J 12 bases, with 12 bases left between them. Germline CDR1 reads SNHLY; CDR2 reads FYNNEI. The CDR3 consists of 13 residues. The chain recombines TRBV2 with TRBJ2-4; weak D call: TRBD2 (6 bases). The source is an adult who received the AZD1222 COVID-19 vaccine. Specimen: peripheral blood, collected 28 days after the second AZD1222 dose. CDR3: CASSEAPRGGQYF. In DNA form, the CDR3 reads TGTGCCAGCAGTGAAGCTCCCCGGGGAGGTCAGTACTTC.